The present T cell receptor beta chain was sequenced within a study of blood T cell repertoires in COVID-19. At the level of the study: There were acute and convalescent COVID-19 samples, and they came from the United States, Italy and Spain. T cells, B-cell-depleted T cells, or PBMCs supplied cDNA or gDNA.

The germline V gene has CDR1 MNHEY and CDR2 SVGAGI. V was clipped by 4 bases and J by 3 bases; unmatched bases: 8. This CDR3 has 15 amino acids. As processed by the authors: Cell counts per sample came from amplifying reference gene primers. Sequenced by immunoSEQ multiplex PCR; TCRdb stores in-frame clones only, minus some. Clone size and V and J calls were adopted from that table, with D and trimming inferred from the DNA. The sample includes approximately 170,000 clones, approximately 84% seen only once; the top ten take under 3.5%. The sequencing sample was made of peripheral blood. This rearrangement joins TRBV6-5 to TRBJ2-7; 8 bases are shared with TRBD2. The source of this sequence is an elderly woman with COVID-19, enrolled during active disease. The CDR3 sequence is CASSWAGGQHYEQYF. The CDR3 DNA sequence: TGTGCCAGCAGTTGGGCGGGGGGCCAACACTACGAGCAGTACTTC.